These T cell receptor beta chains were read from a single sample in a study of PD-1 blockade in classical Hodgkin lymphoma. TCRdb keeps only in-frame clones here, not all; method: immunoSEQ multiplex PCR. The sample carries 40,000 to 65,000 clones, about 85% recorded once. The starting material was peripheral blood mononuclear cells (PBMCs), obtained at baseline. The receptors originated from a human donor with classical Hodgkin lymphoma. Both conserved end residues are trimmed from each CDR3. Fields, in order: V gene, J gene, CDR3 protein.

>TRBV6-5|TRBJ1-1
ASSYRGWNTEAF
>TRBV5-6|TRBJ2-7
ASSLNYEQY
>TRBV7-2|TRBJ1-5
ASSLAHRAGPQH
>TRBV19|TRBJ2-5
ASSSHTDSRQETQY
>TRBV4-1|TRBJ1-1
ASSPQGLNTEAF
>TRBV11-2|TRBJ2-1
ASSSIGRLAGRGEQF
>TRBV19|TRBJ2-6
ANPGQGRSGANVLT
>TRBV5-1|TRBJ1-4
ASSPGHTATNEKLF
>TRBV9|TRBJ1-1
ASSVQMNTEAF
>TRBV18|TRBJ2-4
ASSPPGQVAKNIQY
>TRBV11-3|TRBJ2-1
ASSPVRASGNENEQF
>TRBV7-2|TRBJ2-3
ASSWLSGKGSSD
>TRBV5-1|TRBJ2-1
ASSKMAYNEQF
>TRBV5-6|TRBJ1-1
ASSLDILNTEAF
>TRBV9|TRBJ2-1
ASSVDMGGVYNEQF
>TRBV6-5|TRBJ1-5
ASSYNSNQPQH
>TRBV18|TRBJ2-5
ASSPGTGGEETQY
>TRBV4-3|TRBJ2-2
ASSQEQVNTGELF
>TRBV28|TRBJ2-1
ASSQGISNEQF
>TRBV11-3|TRBJ2-5
ASRSPGHRETQY
>TRBV12-5|TRBJ2-3
ASGLVLAGRTDTQY
>TRBV4-3|TRBJ2-1
ASSQDWYNEQF
>TRBV6-6|TRBJ1-2
ASSQDGYYGYT
>TRBV7-2|TRBJ2-3
ASIPILPSTGSLDTQY
>TRBV5-1|TRBJ1-1
ASSLFQGTEAF
>TRBV6-5|TRBJ2-2
ASSGTGELF
>TRBV30|TRBJ2-5
AWSSSWSGETQY
>TRBV11-3|TRBJ2-5
ASSFHPGLAGETQY
>TRBV9|TRBJ1-4
ASSVGIATNEKLF
>TRBV11-3|TRBJ2-3
ASSNLAGGGTDTQY
>TRBV9|TRBJ2-2
ASSPHTGVKELF
>TRBV11-2|TRBJ2-5
ASSAGLRDQETQY
>TRBV5-4|TRBJ2-5
ASSLGLGETQY
>TRBV6-1|TRBJ2-6
ASSEDSSGANVLT
>TRBV5-8|TRBJ2-3
ASSLPWTTDTQY
>TRBV6-5|TRBJ1-2
ASRPGAAGGYT
>TRBV7-7|TRBJ2-3
ASSLGGSGGADTQY
>TRBV18|TRBJ2-7
ASSPGSFYEQY
>TRBV11-2|TRBJ2-5
ASSSIPQETQY
>TRBV28|TRBJ1-4
ASSLNGGPGGKLF
>TRBV7-2|TRBJ2-3
ASSLDRGTDTQY
>TRBV27|TRBJ1-3
ASKTSRRSGNTIY
>TRBV6-5|TRBJ2-1
ASRATANNEQF
>TRBV7-2|TRBJ2-7
ASSLASSGRAYEQY
>TRBV5-8|TRBJ2-2
ASSPAGGGGTGELF
>TRBV4-2|TRBJ1-2
ASSQVATGAKTYGYT
>TRBV5-8|TRBJ1-2
ASSFRVGGYT
>TRBV11-3|.
ASSYSNPGSGTHEQY
>TRBV6-5|TRBJ2-1
ASSHNYNSYNEQF